The rows below give T cell receptor beta chains drawn from one sample of a study of cytomegalovirus exposure and HLA in healthy donors. Repertoires were generated with immunoSEQ multiplex PCR, while TCRdb's copy carries only in-frame clones and drops some. This listing includes 91,000 or so clones. The sample consisted of PBMCs. The source of these receptors is a woman aged 30 to 39 in good health and CMV-seronegative. Each CDR3 is given with its conserved first and last residue. The order of the fields is J gene, V gene, D gene, CDR3 length, CDR3 DNA, CDR3 protein. The D gene is left open where the match is weak.

J: TRBJ2-7; V: TRBV19; D: -; length: 14; DNA: TGTGCCATTGAAAGGGAGGAGAGGGTATACGAGCAGTACTTC; CDR3: CAIEREERVYEQYF
J: TRBJ1-5; V: TRBV16; D: -; length: 19; DNA: TGTGCCAGCAGCCAATCATGGGGGCTCCCTTTATTTAGCAATCAGCCCCAGCATTTT; CDR3: CASSQSWGLPLFSNQPQHF
J: TRBJ2-1; V: TRBV6-1; D: -; length: 13; DNA: TGTGCCAGCAGTGACGCTACTAGTTATGAGCAGTTCTTC; CDR3: CASSDATSYEQFF
J: TRBJ1-2; V: TRBV9; D: -; length: 15; DNA: TGTGCCAGCAGCGTAGACTCCCACGGGACTGCTGGCTACACCTTC; CDR3: CASSVDSHGTAGYTF
J: TRBJ2-1; V: TRBV5-1; D: TRBD2; length: 13; DNA: TGCGCCAGCGCAAGCGGGAGGAGGTATGAGCAGTTCTTC; CDR3: CASASGRRYEQFF
J: TRBJ2-5; V: TRBV6-1; D: TRBD2; length: 15; DNA: TGTGCCAGCAGCGTTGGACTAGCGGGACAAGAGACCCAGTACTTC; CDR3: CASSVGLAGQETQYF
J: TRBJ2-5; V: TRBV5-1; D: -; length: 19; DNA: TGCGCCAGCAATCGTTACCCTTCGTCCGGGGGTAGGGCGAAAGAGACCCAGTACTTC; CDR3: CASNRYPSSGGRAKETQYF
J: TRBJ1-2; V: TRBV5-4; D: -; length: 13; DNA: TGTGCCAGCAGTCCGGGTACTAACTATGGCTACACCTTC; CDR3: CASSPGTNYGYTF
J: TRBJ2-7; V: TRBV9; D: -; length: 13; DNA: TGTGCCAGCAGCGCCGGAGGTGAGGTCCAGCAGTACTTC; CDR3: CASSAGGEVQQYF
J: TRBJ1-2; V: TRBV7-8; D: -; length: 14; DNA: TGTGCCAGCAGCTTTGGCAGCGCTAACTATGGCTACACCTTC; CDR3: CASSFGSANYGYTF
J: TRBJ1-6; V: TRBV30; D: -; length: 15; DNA: TGTGCCTGGGCTAGGAAGGGGAACTATAATTCACCCCTCCACTTT; CDR3: CAWARKGNYNSPLHF
J: TRBJ1-1; V: TRBV5-6; D: -; length: 15; DNA: TGTGCCAGCAGCTTGGGTCTGGGGGCAGATACTGAAGCTTTCTTT; CDR3: CASSLGLGADTEAFF
J: TRBJ2-4; V: TRBV5-1; D: TRBD2; length: 14; DNA: TGCGCCAGCAGCTCTAGCGGGGGGGCGATCTTTCAGTACTTC; CDR3: CASSSSGGAIFQYF
J: TRBJ1-1; V: TRBV5-1; D: TRBD1; length: 18; DNA: TGCGCCAGCAGCCGAAATTCCCGGGACAGGGAAGTGAACACTGAAGCTTTCTTT; CDR3: CASSRNSRDREVNTEAFF
J: TRBJ2-1; V: TRBV5-4; D: TRBD1; length: 16; DNA: TGTGCCAGCAGCCCTCCCGGGGACAGGGCCGTCAATGAGCAGTTCTTC; CDR3: CASSPPGDRAVNEQFF
J: TRBJ1-1; V: TRBV30; D: -; length: 14; DNA: TGTGCCTGGAGTGTACAGGGAGCGCACACTGAAGCTTTCTTT; CDR3: CAWSVQGAHTEAFF
J: TRBJ2-3; V: TRBV28; D: -; length: 16; DNA: TGTGCCAGCAGTTTATTAACCTTTAGCTTGACAGATACGCAGTATTTT; CDR3: CASSLLTFSLTDTQYF
J: TRBJ2-7; V: TRBV25-1; D: -; length: 15; DNA: TGTGCCAGCAGCAATCAGAGGATTAACTCCTACGAGCAGTACTTC; CDR3: CASSNQRINSYEQYF
J: TRBJ1-1; V: TRBV6-6; D: TRBD1; length: 15; DNA: TGTGCCAGCAGTGCCCCGGGACAGGTTGCCACTGAAGCTTTCTTT; CDR3: CASSAPGQVATEAFF
J: TRBJ2-1; V: TRBV27; D: -; length: 14; DNA: TGTGCCAGCAGCTTCTCTGGGCTGGTGTCTGAGCAGTTCTTC; CDR3: CASSFSGLVSEQFF
J: TRBJ1-2; V: TRBV29-1; D: -; length: 14; DNA: TGCAGCGTTGAGGGGGGGAGTCAGGTTGGTGGCTACACCTTC; CDR3: CSVEGGSQVGGYTF
J: TRBJ1-2; V: TRBV6-5; D: -; length: 13; DNA: TGTGCCAGCAGCTCCGGACAAGACTATGGCTACACCTTC; CDR3: CASSSGQDYGYTF
J: TRBJ1-3; V: TRBV28; D: -; length: 18; DNA: TGTGCCAGCAGTCCCGCCGCCGGGACATTCGACTCTGGAAACACCATATATTTT; CDR3: CASSPAAGTFDSGNTIYF
J: TRBJ2-1; V: TRBV28; D: -; length: 13; DNA: TGTGCCAGCAGTCGGGACTTCTACAATGAGCAGTTCTTC; CDR3: CASSRDFYNEQFF
J: TRBJ1-1; V: TRBV19; D: -; length: 15; DNA: TGTGCCAGTAGACCTGCCCGCGGGGCGTACACTGAAGCTTTCTTT; CDR3: CASRPARGAYTEAFF
J: TRBJ2-7; V: TRBV10-3; D: TRBD2; length: 13; DNA: TGTGCCATCGGGGTAGGACTAGCGGGGGAGCAGTACTTC; CDR3: CAIGVGLAGEQYF
J: TRBJ2-7; V: TRBV4-1; D: TRBD2; length: 16; DNA: TGCGCCAGCAGCCAAGATCAGGCCGACGGGGGGGGCAAGCAGTACTTC; CDR3: CASSQDQADGGGKQYF
J: TRBJ1-2; V: TRBV7-8; D: TRBD1; length: 17; DNA: TGTGCCAGCAGCTTAGCGGGCAGGGGGCGAGGAAGCTATGGCTACACCTTC; CDR3: CASSLAGRGRGSYGYTF
J: TRBJ2-7; V: TRBV9; D: -; length: 14; DNA: TGTGCCAGCAGCGTCGATGATGGGGCTTACGAGCAGTACTTC; CDR3: CASSVDDGAYEQYF
J: TRBJ1-1; V: TRBV7-6; D: TRBD1; length: 17; DNA: TGTGCCAGCAGCTTAGCGCGCGGGACAGCTATGAACACTGAAGCTTTCTTT; CDR3: CASSLARGTAMNTEAFF
J: TRBJ2-2; V: TRBV7-8; D: -; length: 18; DNA: TGTGCCAGCAGCTTAGAGCTAGCGAAGACTATCAACACCGGGGAGCTGTTTTTT; CDR3: CASSLELAKTINTGELFF
J: TRBJ2-7; V: TRBV12-5; D: TRBD2; length: 14; DNA: TGTGCTAGTGGTTTGTCACTAGCGGAGACCCAGCAGTACTTC; CDR3: CASGLSLAETQQYF
J: TRBJ2-1; V: TRBV4-1; D: TRBD1; length: 15; DNA: TGCGCCAGCAGCCCCCGACAGGGGGAATACAATGAGCAGTTCTTC; CDR3: CASSPRQGEYNEQFF
J: TRBJ1-2; V: TRBV7-8; D: TRBD1; length: 14; DNA: TGTGCCAGCAGCTTAGCACACAGGGGCTATGGCTACACCTTC; CDR3: CASSLAHRGYGYTF
J: TRBJ1-3; V: TRBV6-5; D: -; length: 10; DNA: TGTGCCACCGTGGGAAACACCATATATTTT; CDR3: CATVGNTIYF
J: TRBJ2-1; V: TRBV18; D: -; length: 15; DNA: TGTGCCAGCTCACTCGACGGGAGCTCCTACAATGAGCAGTTCTTC; CDR3: CASSLDGSSYNEQFF
J: TRBJ1-1; V: TRBV28; D: -; length: 13; DNA: TGTGCCAGCAGTAAAAGACAGAACACTGAAGCTTTCTTT; CDR3: CASSKRQNTEAFF
J: TRBJ2-3; V: TRBV7-9; D: -; length: 14; DNA: TGTGCCAGCAGCTTAATGGGGGCGCGGGATACGCAGTATTTT; CDR3: CASSLMGARDTQYF
J: TRBJ2-7; V: TRBV7-9; D: TRBD2; length: 16; DNA: TGTGCCAGCAGCTCTTCCGGACTAGCGGAGTACTACGAGCAGTACTTC; CDR3: CASSSSGLAEYYEQYF
J: TRBJ2-5; V: TRBV28; D: -; length: 11; DNA: TGTGCCAGCAGTTTCGCGGGGACCCAGTACTTC; CDR3: CASSFAGTQYF
J: TRBJ1-2; V: TRBV27; D: -; length: 17; DNA: TGTGCCAGCAGTTTAACCGCGGACATCACCTCCAACTATGGCTACACCTTC; CDR3: CASSLTADITSNYGYTF